This TCR beta chain was profiled in a study of T cell changes during pregnancy in multiple sclerosis. The CDR3 is 16 residues long. Trimming shortened V by 4 bases and J by 4 bases, and 17 bases separated the two germline ends. Germline assignment: CDR1 SEHNR and CDR2 FQNEAQ (reference sequence). TCRdb's copy holds only in-frame clones and misses some; the assay was immunoSEQ multiplex PCR. This sample has tens of thousands of clones, with 90% to 95% found just once. The input for sequencing was peripheral blood, taken in the second trimester of pregnancy. This sequence was found in a female donor with multiple sclerosis, enrolled in a pregnancy study. The rearrangement uses TRBV7-9 and TRBJ2-1; possibly TRBD2 for D (6 bases). CDR3 in amino acids: CASSSRGSGPYNEQFF. In DNA form, the CDR3 reads TGTGCCAGCAGCTCCCGGGGTAGCGGACCGTACAATGAGCAGTTCTTC.